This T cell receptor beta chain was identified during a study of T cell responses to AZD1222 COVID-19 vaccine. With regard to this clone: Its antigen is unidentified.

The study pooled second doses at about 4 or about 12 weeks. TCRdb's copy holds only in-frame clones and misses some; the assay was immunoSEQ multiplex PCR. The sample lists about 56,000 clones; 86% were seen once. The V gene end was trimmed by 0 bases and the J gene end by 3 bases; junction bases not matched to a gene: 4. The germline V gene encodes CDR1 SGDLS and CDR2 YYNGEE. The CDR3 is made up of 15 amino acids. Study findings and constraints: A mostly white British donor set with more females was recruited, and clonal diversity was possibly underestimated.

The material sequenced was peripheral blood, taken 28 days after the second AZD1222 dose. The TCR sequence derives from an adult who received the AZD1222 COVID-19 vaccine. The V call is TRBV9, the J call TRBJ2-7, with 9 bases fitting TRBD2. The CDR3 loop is CASSVASSGDYEQYF. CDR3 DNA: TGTGCCAGCAGCGTAGCTTCTAGCGGGGACTACGAGCAGTACTTC.